This T cell receptor beta chain stems from a study of shared clonotypes between healthy human individuals. CDR3 length: 14 residues. The V end was cut by 4 bases, the J end by 4 bases, with 14 bases between. CDR1 and CDR2 (germline): SGDLS, YYNGEE. TCRdb's copy holds only in-frame clones and misses some; the assay was immunoSEQ multiplex PCR. The sample has about 2.4 million clones, approximately 90% seen once; the top ten hold roughly 0.13%. In the case of this clone: What it binds is unknown.

General observations from the study: The authors sampled blood alone, and tissue repertoires likely differ. Sharing of clonotypes among donors was expected to vary with sequencing depth. Across a handful of donors, naive CD4 shared about 5%, naive CD8 around 4%, memory CD4 about 2.4%, memory CD8 approximately 0.4%.

Sequencing was performed on naive CD4+ T cells sorted from blood. Noted subset: CD45RA+ positively selected. V gene TRBV9 combines with J gene TRBJ2-5; a possible D gene is TRBD1 (7 bases). The sequence was collected from a man aged 18 to 29 in good health. The CDR3 DNA reads as TGTGCCAGCAGCCAGGGGGGACTCCGAGAGACCCAGTACTTC. It is translated as CASSQGGLRETQYF.